What follows describes a single T cell receptor beta chain. The table came from immunoSEQ multiplex PCR; TCRdb's copy has only in-frame clones and leaves some out. The table shows fewer than 350,000 clones, with 70% to 90% occurring only once. The sample is drawn from a study of blood T cell repertoires in COVID-19. This CDR3 has 14 amino acids. With 3 bases clipped from V and 7 bases from J, the junction kept 3 bases outside the gene matches. Looked up from germline, CDR1 is MDHEN and CDR2 is SYDVKM. The receptor comes from a woman in her 50s with active or convalescent COVID-19. Sequencing input: peripheral blood. The chain has TRBV28 and TRBJ1-4, with 9 bases matching TRBD1. The CDR3 sequence: CASSLGDRAEKLFF. The DNA for the CDR3 is TGTGCCAGCAGTTTGGGGGACAGGGCTGAAAAACTGTTTTTT.